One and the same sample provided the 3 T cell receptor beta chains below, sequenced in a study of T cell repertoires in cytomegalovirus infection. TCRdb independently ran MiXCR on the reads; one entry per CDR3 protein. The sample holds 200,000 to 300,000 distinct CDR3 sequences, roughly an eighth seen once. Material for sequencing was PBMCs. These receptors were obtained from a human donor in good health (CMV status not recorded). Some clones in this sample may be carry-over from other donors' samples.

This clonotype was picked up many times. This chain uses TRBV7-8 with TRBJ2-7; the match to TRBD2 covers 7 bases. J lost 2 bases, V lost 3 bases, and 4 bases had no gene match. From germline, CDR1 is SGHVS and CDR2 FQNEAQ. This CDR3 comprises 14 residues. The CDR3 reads CASSLGGPPYEQYF. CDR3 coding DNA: TGTGCCAGCAGCTTGGGAGGGCCTCCCTACGAGCAGTACTTC.

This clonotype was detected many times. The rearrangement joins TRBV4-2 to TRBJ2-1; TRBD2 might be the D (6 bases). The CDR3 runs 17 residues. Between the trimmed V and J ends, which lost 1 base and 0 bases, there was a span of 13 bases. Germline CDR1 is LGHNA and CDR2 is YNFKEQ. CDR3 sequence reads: CASSQALARSSYNEQFF. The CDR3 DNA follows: TGTGCCAGCAGCCAAGCCCTAGCGCGGAGCTCCTACAATGAGCAGTTCTTC.

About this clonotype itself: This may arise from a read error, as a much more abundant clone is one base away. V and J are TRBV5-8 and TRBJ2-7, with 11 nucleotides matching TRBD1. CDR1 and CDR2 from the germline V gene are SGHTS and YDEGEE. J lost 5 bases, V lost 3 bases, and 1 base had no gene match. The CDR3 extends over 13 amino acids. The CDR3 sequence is CASSWGQGDEQYF. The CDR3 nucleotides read TGTGCCAGCAGCTGGGGACAGGGGGACGAGCAGTACTTC.